The 20 T cell receptor beta chains given below trace back to one sample, sequenced in a study of blood T cell repertoires in COVID-19. Sequencing used immunoSEQ multiplex PCR; TCRdb keeps in-frame clones, though not all of them. Among 200,000 to 250,000 clones listed, approximately 82% were seen once. Sequencing was done on a sample of peripheral blood. The receptors come from a woman aged 40 to 49 with acute or convalescent COVID-19.

This clone appeared a single time. The V gene is TRBV24-1, the J gene TRBJ2-3; 11 bases map to TRBD2. Germline loops: CDR1 KGHDR, CDR2 SFDVKD. The CDR3 has 20 residues. The trim removed 1 base at V and 0 bases at J, leaving 11 bases unmatched. In nucleotides, the CDR3 is TGTGCCACCAGTGATTTCGAAATAACCGGGACTAGCGGTAGCACAGATACGCAGTATTTT. This translates into CATSDFEITGTSGSTDTQYF.

V gene TRBV11-3 combines with J gene TRBJ2-3; TRBD1 agrees at 9 bases. From germline, CDR1 is SGHNT and CDR2 YENEEA. CDR3 size: 15 residues. Trimming cost V 4 bases and J 2 bases; bases outside gene matches: 4. This CDR3 is CASSYGQGNTDTQYF. CDR3 nucleotides: TGTGCCAGCAGCTACGGACAGGGGAACACAGATACGCAGTATTTT.

This clone was counted once. The CDR3: CASRTGVRTNNEQFF. CDR3 nucleotide sequence: TGTGCCAGCAGGACAGGGGTTAGGACAAACAATGAGCAGTTCTTC. The chain uses TRBV27 and TRBJ2-1; TRBD1 matches 8 bases. The CDR3 is 15 amino acids. The germline V gene has CDR1 MNHEY and CDR2 SMNVEV (reference sequence). V lost 6 bases and J lost 5; bases outside the gene matches: 9.

The V gene is TRBV3-1 (or the pseudogene TRBV3-2), the J gene TRBJ2-7; D remains ambiguous. The CDR3 spans 14 residues. V lost 4 bases to trimming and J lost 4 bases, with 14 bases between them. Germline assignment: CDR1 LGHDT and CDR2 YNNKEL (reference sequence). CDR3 residues: CASSPTHFLYEQYF. As DNA, the CDR3 is TGTGCCAGCAGCCCTACCCATTTTCTATACGAGCAGTACTTC.

This clone was seen more than once but under ten times. The V and J genes are TRBV19 and TRBJ2-3; 9 bases agree with TRBD2. V was clipped by 10 bases and J by 7 bases; unmatched bases: 9. Germline V gene data show CDR1 as LNHDA and CDR2 as SQIVND (reference sequence). The CDR3 is 13 amino acids. The CDR3 DNA sequence: TGTGCCACCTCAGCGGGGGGAATAAATACGCAGTATTTT. Its protein product is CATSAGGINTQYF.

The rearrangement joins TRBV7-6 to TRBJ2-1; 9 bases agree with TRBD2. The V and J ends lost 5 bases and 7 bases, in that order; junction bases with no gene match: 12. Germline loops: CDR1 SGHVS, CDR2 FNYEAQ. The CDR3 runs to 16 residues. CDR3 in DNA: TGTGCCAGCAGCCGTGGGTTGAGACTAGCGGAGAATGAGCAGTTCTTC. Translating gives CASSRGLRLAENEQFF.

V gene TRBV2 combines with J gene TRBJ2-6; TRBD1 aligns across 9 bases. The CDR3 contains 17 residues. The germline V gene encodes CDR1 SNHLY and CDR2 FYNNEI. J gave up 1 base and V 7 bases, and 8 bases lay outside the gene matches. The CDR3 sequence is CASNPGQGRSGANVLTF. CDR3 DNA: TGTGCCAGCAACCCGGGACAGGGTAGGTCTGGGGCCAACGTCCTGACTTTC.

The chain employs TRBV30 and TRBJ2-7; 7 nucleotides agree with TRBD1. Germline V CDR1 and CDR2: GTSNPN, SVGIG (reference sequence). J lost 1 base, V lost 4 bases, and 4 bases had no gene match. The CDR3 is 13 amino acids. Here the CDR3 reads CAWKPGQSYEQYF. The CDR3 DNA follows: TGTGCCTGGAAACCGGGACAGTCCTACGAGCAGTACTTC.

The chain combines TRBV7-9 with TRBJ2-5; possibly TRBD1 for D (6 bases). Germline-derived CDR1 and CDR2 are SEHNR and FQNEAQ (reference sequence). The CDR3 runs to 16 residues. Trimming cost V 5 bases and J 5 bases, with 21 bases left between them. The CDR3 nucleotides are TGTGCCAGCAGCCCCTCCCCCACAGGGTTGGTGGAGACCCAGTACTTC. It is translated as CASSPSPTGLVETQYF.

The genes are TRBV20-1 and TRBJ2-5; D is uncertain. V was clipped by 5 bases and J by 0 bases, with 4 bases between them. Germline V lookup: CDR1 DFQATT, CDR2 SNEGSKA (reference sequence). The CDR3 is made up of 11 amino acids. DNA for the CDR3: TGCAGTGCTCCCAACCAAGAGACCCAGTACTTC. It yields the protein CSAPNQETQYF.

This clone came up once. The V gene is TRBV19, the J gene TRBJ2-3, with TRBD2 matching 10 bases. This CDR3 contains 14 residues. The germline CDR1 and CDR2 sequences are LNHDA and SQIVND (reference sequence). The J segment lost 8 bases and the V segment lost 4 bases, leaving 6 bases of the junction unmatched. The CDR3 here is CASSKSGGVSTQYF. CDR3 DNA sequence: TGTGCCAGTAGTAAAAGCGGGGGGGTTTCTACGCAGTATTTT.

The chain has TRBV9 and TRBJ2-3, with 7 nucleotides matching TRBD1. The CDR3 covers 13 residues. Germline V gives CDR1 SGDLS, CDR2 YYNGEE. Trimming took 1 base from V and 4 from J; bases not matched to a gene: 0. The CDR3 loop is CASSVRGPDTQYF. The CDR3, as DNA: TGTGCCAGCAGCGTAAGGGGGCCAGATACGCAGTATTTT.

The rearrangement uses TRBV29-1 and TRBJ2-7; 11 bases are shared with TRBD2. Trimming took 6 bases from V and 1 from J; bases not matched to a gene: 11. CDR3 length: 16 residues. CDR1 is SQVTM and CDR2 is ANQGSEA in the germline V gene. The CDR3 coding sequence is TGCAGCGTCTACTCTGCCGGGACTAGCGGTTCCTACGAGCAGTACTTC. Its protein is CSVYSAGTSGSYEQYF.

Only one count was recorded for this clone. The rearrangement links TRBV6-5 to TRBJ1-2; TRBD1 might be the D (5 bases). Trimming shortened V by 6 bases and J by 13 bases, and 15 bases separated the two germline ends. The CDR3 runs to 11 residues. Per the germline V gene, CDR1 is MNHEY and CDR2 is SVGAGI. The CDR3: CASSQGFSRTF. CDR3 coding DNA: TGTGCCAGCAGCCAGGGATTTTCCCGCACCTTC.

In DNA, the CDR3 is TGTGCCAGCAGCCCGGGATCAGGCTGGAGGGAGCAGTACTTC. This translates into CASSPGSGWREQYF. This chain connects TRBV5-6 to TRBJ2-7; D is possibly TRBD2 (5 bases). Per the germline V gene, CDR1 is SGHDT and CDR2 is YYEEEE. The CDR3 has 14 amino acids. The V gene lost 4 bases and the J gene lost 7 bases, with 18 bases spanning the gap.

This clone was observed a single time. This sequence joins TRBV11-2 and TRBJ2-2, with 9 nucleotides matching TRBD1. In germline, CDR1 is SGHAT, CDR2 FQNNGV. Trimming removed 5 bases from V and 3 bases from J; junction bases left unmatched: 10. CDR3 length: 17 amino acids. The DNA of the CDR3 is TGTGCCAGCAGCCCATGGGGACAGGGCGGGGACACCGGGGAGCTGTTTTTT. Translation: CASSPWGQGGDTGELFF.

This clone was counted a single time. CDR3 in amino acids: CASSEDQGYGYTF. The CDR3, as DNA: TGTGCCAGCAGTGAAGATCAGGGTTATGGCTACACCTTC. The J gene is TRBJ1-2, the V gene TRBV6-1, with D perhaps matching TRBD1 (5 bases). CDR1 MNHNS and CDR2 SASEGT come from the germline V gene. Trimming removed 1 base from V and 5 bases from J, with 8 bases in between. The CDR3 is made up of 13 amino acids.

The chain links TRBV4-1 to TRBJ2-7; 15 bases agree with TRBD2. Germline CDR1 and CDR2: MGHRA and YSYEKL. This CDR3 spans 19 amino acids. Trimming removed 4 bases from V and 3 bases from J; junction bases left unmatched: 13. CDR3 DNA: TGCGCCAGCAGCCCCCTGGGACTAGCGGGGGGCCGACCCCTCTACGAGCAGTACTTC. Its protein product is CASSPLGLAGGRPLYEQYF.

This clone is a singleton in its sample. V is TRBV19 and J is TRBJ2-3; 7 bases are shared with TRBD1. Germline values: CDR1 LNHDA, CDR2 SQIVND (reference sequence). This CDR3 has 15 amino acids. The V segment lost 9 bases and the J segment 2 bases; nucleotides outside the gene matches: 11. CDR3 amino acids: CASAYEGAHTDTQYF. The CDR3 DNA follows: TGTGCCAGCGCGTATGAGGGGGCGCACACAGATACGCAGTATTTT.

The chain joins TRBV2 to TRBJ2-3, with TRBD2 matching over 8 bases. The CDR3 consists of 15 residues. Unmatched junction bases numbered 4, after V lost 3 bases and J lost 2 bases. The germline V gene has CDR1 SNHLY and CDR2 FYNNEI. This CDR3 is CASSDKRGYTDTQYF. The CDR3 DNA reads as TGTGCCAGCAGTGACAAGCGGGGGTACACAGATACGCAGTATTTT.